Each of the 14 T cell receptor beta chains below was sequenced from the same sample in a study of shared clonotypes between healthy human individuals. Repertoires were generated with immunoSEQ multiplex PCR, while TCRdb's copy carries only in-frame clones and drops some. The sample holds fewer than 3 million clones, around 92% seen once. Sequencing was done on a sample of naive CD4+ T cells from PBMCs. Described subset: CD45RA+ positively selected. These receptors were collected from a man aged 18-30 years in good health. Some clones in this sample may be carry-over from other donors' samples.

The chain employs TRBV2 and TRBJ2-7; 7 bases fit TRBD2. The junction had 3 bases not matched to a gene; V was cut back by 1 base and J by 0 bases. The CDR3 is 15 residues long. Germline V gene sequence: CDR1 SNHLY, CDR2 FYNNEI. CDR3: CASSEGGSSSYEQYF. The CDR3 region has the DNA TGTGCCAGCAGTGAAGGCGGGAGTAGCTCCTACGAGCAGTACTTC.

This chain links TRBV10-3 with TRBJ2-1; the D is unclear. Germline V lookup: CDR1 ENHRY, CDR2 SYGVKD. The V gene lost 6 bases and the J gene lost 11 bases, with 14 bases spanning the gap. The CDR3 covers 12 residues. The CDR3 region has the DNA TGTGCCATCAGCGATAACACAGATAAGCAGTTCTTC. It yields the protein CAISDNTDKQFF.

The V and J genes are TRBV4-2 and TRBJ1-5; 7 nucleotides align to TRBD1. The CDR3 runs 16 residues. Looked up from germline, CDR1 is LGHNA and CDR2 is YNFKEQ. V was pared by 0 bases and J by 4 bases, with 6 bases of the junction left unmatched. As DNA, the CDR3 is TGTGCCAGCAGCCAAGACACTCCAGGGGGGAATCAGCCCCAGCATTTT. Translation: CASSQDTPGGNQPQHF.

CDR3 amino acids: CASSLTGGTSGSYEQYF. In nucleotides, the CDR3 is TGTGCCAGCAGCTTAACAGGTGGAACGAGCGGGAGCTACGAGCAGTACTTC. The rearrangement uses TRBV7-3 and TRBJ2-7; 8 positions match TRBD2. The CDR3 extends over 17 amino acids. Per germline, CDR1 SGHTA and CDR2 FQGTGA. V dropped 0 bases and J dropped 3; count of bases not matched to a gene: 10.

The chain links TRBV18 to TRBJ2-1; D may be TRBD2 (6 bases). The length of the CDR3 is 15 residues. The V end lost 6 bases, the J end lost 8 bases, and 20 bases lay between the germline ends. Germline V lookup: CDR1 KGHSH, CDR2 LQKENI. The CDR3 sequence is CASSPGTANFYEQFF. CDR3 nucleotides: TGTGCCAGCTCCCCCGGGACTGCTAACTTTTATGAGCAGTTCTTC.

The gene calls are TRBV5-1 and TRBJ2-7, with TRBD2 matching 9 bases. Per germline, CDR1 SGHRS and CDR2 YFSETQ. V shed 5 bases and J 1 base; nucleotides not matched to a gene: 7. The CDR3 consists of 15 residues. CDR3 loop: CASSYGTSHSYEQYF. CDR3 sequence (DNA): TGCGCCAGCAGTTACGGGACTAGCCATTCCTACGAGCAGTACTTC.

The chain employs TRBV19 and TRBJ2-5; TRBD1 matches 8 bases. The J call may be mistaken, given a closer DNA end match to TRBJ2-7. Germline V CDR1 and CDR2: LNHDA, SQIVND (reference sequence). This CDR3 is built from 16 residues. In nucleotides, the CDR3 is TGTGCCAGTAGTATAGGGGGGACAGGAAGAAACTACGAGCAGTACTTC. Residues: CASSIGGTGRNYEQYF.

The V gene is TRBV29-1, the J gene TRBJ2-7; possible D gene TRBD2, 6 bases. Germline V lookup: CDR1 SQVTM, CDR2 ANQGSEA. The V end lost 4 bases, the J end lost 5 bases, and 12 bases lay between the germline ends. The CDR3 runs 12 residues. CDR3 nucleotide sequence: TGCAGCGTTGGGGACCGGAGGGACGAGCAGTACTTC. Its translation: CSVGDRRDEQYF.

The V and J genes are TRBV5-1 and TRBJ2-6, with D perhaps given as TRBD1 or TRBD2 (5 bases each). V was trimmed by 0 bases and J by 0 bases, leaving 13 bases between them. There are 18 residues in the CDR3. Germline CDR1 reads SGHRS; CDR2 reads YFSETQ. The CDR3, as DNA: TGCGCCAGCAGCTTGGGGCTGGGACCCCTCTCTGGGGCCAACGTCCTGACTTTC. Translating gives CASSLGLGPLSGANVLTF.

The chain joins TRBV5-4 to TRBJ1-3; tentative D call: TRBD1 (5 bases). The CDR3 runs to 14 residues. Per the germline V gene, CDR1 is SGHNT and CDR2 is YYREEE (reference sequence). Trimming pared 4 bases from V and 8 bases from J, leaving 16 bases between. The CDR3 nucleotides read TGTGCCAGCAGCCCGAGGGGCGGGGCGGACACCATATATTTT. Its translation: CASSPRGGADTIYF.

A single count supports this clone. The CDR3 DNA is TGCGCCAGCAGCTTGGTCCACGGCACAGATACGCAGTATTTT. As protein: CASSLVHGTDTQYF. J is TRBJ2-3 and V is TRBV5-1; no clear D. Germline CDR1 is SGHRS and CDR2 is YFSETQ. V lost 0 bases to trimming and J lost 1 base, with 6 bases between them. The CDR3 consists of 14 residues.

Note on this clone: The same CDR3 also results from other DNA sequences found in this sample. This chain uses TRBV5-1 with TRBJ1-5; TRBD1 aligns across 7 bases. This CDR3 spans 14 amino acids. Germline V gene sequence: CDR1 SGHRS, CDR2 YFSETQ. The junction had 3 bases not matched to a gene; V was cut back by 0 bases and J by 6 bases. The CDR3 coding sequence is TGCGCCAGCAGCTTGGGACAGGGAGGTCAGCCCCAGCATTTT. Protein: CASSLGQGGQPQHF.

The rearrangement links TRBV5-1 to TRBJ2-3, with a weak D call TRBD2 (6 bases). This CDR3 contains 16 residues. Germline V CDR1 and CDR2: SGHRS, YFSETQ. V lost 5 bases and J 3 bases, leaving 19 bases between the germline ends. The CDR3 sequence is CASSFFGRRGTDTQYF. CDR3 coding DNA: TGCGCCAGCAGTTTCTTTGGTAGGAGGGGAACAGATACGCAGTATTTT.

This rearrangement joins TRBV2 to TRBJ2-1; D is undetermined. Germline V CDR1 and CDR2: SNHLY, FYNNEI. The V and J ends lost 3 bases and 7 bases respectively, with 10 bases between them. The CDR3 is made up of 13 amino acids. The CDR3 nucleotides read TGTGCCAGCAGTGACCAGCTAGGGAATGAGCAGTTCTTC. This translates into CASSDQLGNEQFF.